The rows below give T cell receptor beta chains drawn from one sample of a study of graft-versus-host responses after intestinal transplantation. The table came from immunoSEQ multiplex PCR; TCRdb's copy has only in-frame clones and leaves some out. The profile shows over 100,000 clones, about 90% of them singletons. These receptors have no identified antigens. Sample: unstimulated CD4+ T cells sorted from spleen or lymph node cells, taken before intestinal transplant. These receptor sequences come from a human donor who received an intestinal transplant. Both conserved end residues are part of each CDR3. The order of the fields is J gene, V gene, D gene, clone size, CDR3 DNA, CDR3 protein. The D gene is left open where the match is weak. Size tells how often a clone was seen (once, few, many) or the class of an expanded clone, and some rows leave it out.

TRBJ2-1	TRBV7-3	.	.	TGTGCCAGCAGCTTACGCGCCGGTGGGAATGAGCAGTTCTTC	CASSLRAGGNEQFF
TRBJ2-6	TRBV19	TRBD2	.	TGTGCCAGTAGTTCACAACTAGCGGGAGGGTCTGGGGCCAACGTCCTGACTTTC	CASSSQLAGGSGANVLTF
TRBJ2-3	TRBV7-2	.	.	TGTGCCAGCAGCTTAGCGAGAGATACGCAGTATTTT	CASSLARDTQYF
TRBJ2-5	TRBV18	TRBD2	once	TGTGCCAGCTCACCACCGGGACTAGCGGGGATACAAGAGACCCAGTACTTC	CASSPPGLAGIQETQYF
TRBJ2-1	TRBV6-5	TRBD2	.	TGTGCCAGCAGTCGCCCAAGCGGGAAGGAGCAGTTCTTC	CASSRPSGKEQFF
TRBJ2-1	TRBV7-2	.	.	TGTGCCAGCAGGGAGGTGGGGACCAATGAGCAGTTCTTC	CASREVGTNEQFF
TRBJ1-3	TRBV2	TRBD1	few	TGTGCCAGCAGTCTTACAGGGGTCTCTGGAAACACCATATATTTT	CASSLTGVSGNTIYF
TRBJ1-1	TRBV7-9	TRBD1	.	TGTGCCAGCAGCGCGACAGGGGTGAGCACTGAAGCTTTCTTT	CASSATGVSTEAFF
TRBJ1-1	TRBV10-3	TRBD1	few	TGTGCCATCAGTGGATCCGGGACAGCGAACACTGAAGCTTTCTTT	CAISGSGTANTEAFF
TRBJ2-5	TRBV7-3	.	.	TGTGCCAGCAGCACCAGATACCAAGAGACCCAGTACTTC	CASSTRYQETQYF
TRBJ2-3	TRBV2	TRBD1	.	TGTGCCAGCAGGGGACAGGGCTTTAGCACAGATACGCAGTATTTT	CASRGQGFSTDTQYF
TRBJ2-3	TRBV5-4	.	.	TGTGCCAGCAGCAGGCGGGGCCGCACAGATACGCAGTATTTT	CASSRRGRTDTQYF
TRBJ2-7	TRBV18	.	.	TGTGCCAGCTCACCCGAGGGTATACCCTACGAGCAGTACTTC	CASSPEGIPYEQYF
TRBJ2-1	TRBV6-1	TRBD2	.	TGTGCCAGCAAGATGGGACTAGCCGGTAGCAATGAGCAGTTCTTC	CASKMGLAGSNEQFF
TRBJ2-7	TRBV7-9	TRBD2	.	TGTGCCAGCAGCCCCCCACTAGCGGGAGCCGAGCAGTACTTC	CASSPPLAGAEQYF
TRBJ2-1	TRBV6-1	.	.	TGTGCCAGCAGTGAAAATGGACCAGGGCACAATGAGCAGTTCTTC	CASSENGPGHNEQFF
TRBJ2-7	TRBV15	.	.	TGTGCCACCAGCCCCCGGGCTCGGACCTCCTACGAGCAGTACTTC	CATSPRARTSYEQYF
TRBJ2-7	TRBV7-9	TRBD2	.	TGTGCCAGCAGCTCGTCCCCACTAGCGGGGGGGATTGTTGAGCAGTACTTC	CASSSSPLAGGIVEQYF
TRBJ2-7	TRBV6-1	TRBD1	.	TGTGCCAGCAGTTGGACAGGGGGCTACGAGCAGTACTTC	CASSWTGGYEQYF
TRBJ2-3	TRBV15	TRBD2	once	TGTGCCACCAGCAGAAACCCCGGACTAGCGGGAGGTACAGATACGCAGTATTTT	CATSRNPGLAGGTDTQYF
TRBJ2-2	TRBV4-1	TRBD2	.	TGCGCCAGCAGCCAAGACCGTGGGGGGCTAGCGGGAGTCGGCACCGGGGAGCTGTTTTTT	CASSQDRGGLAGVGTGELFF
TRBJ1-2	TRBV5-1	.	.	TGCGCCAGCAGCTCCCGAGGTGGCTACACCTTC	CASSSRGGYTF
TRBJ2-7	TRBV2	.	.	TGTGCCAGCAGTGAATCCCCCTGGGGCGAGCAGTACTTC	CASSESPWGEQYF
TRBJ2-6	TRBV5-5	.	.	TGTGCCAGCAGCGGGGGGACAAGGGTCGTCCTGACTTTC	CASSGGTRVVLTF
TRBJ1-1	TRBV12-5	.	.	TGTGCTAGTGGTTTTTTCGTTGGGGGTGGGAACACTGAAGCTTTCTTT	CASGFFVGGGNTEAFF
TRBJ1-2	TRBV6-4	.	.	TGTGCCAGCAGTGCTTCACAGGGAAGCGGCTACACCTTC	CASSASQGSGYTF
TRBJ2-2	TRBV5-4	.	.	TGTGCCAGCAGCCCAACCCCGGGGAACACCGGGGAGCTGTTTTTT	CASSPTPGNTGELFF
TRBJ2-5	TRBV7-6	TRBD2	once	TGTGCCAGCAGCTTTGGGGGGGGGCAAGAGACCCAGTACTTC	CASSFGGGQETQYF
TRBJ1-2	TRBV2	.	.	TGTGCCAGCAGTGAGGACCTATTCGAGGGCTACACCTTC	CASSEDLFEGYTF